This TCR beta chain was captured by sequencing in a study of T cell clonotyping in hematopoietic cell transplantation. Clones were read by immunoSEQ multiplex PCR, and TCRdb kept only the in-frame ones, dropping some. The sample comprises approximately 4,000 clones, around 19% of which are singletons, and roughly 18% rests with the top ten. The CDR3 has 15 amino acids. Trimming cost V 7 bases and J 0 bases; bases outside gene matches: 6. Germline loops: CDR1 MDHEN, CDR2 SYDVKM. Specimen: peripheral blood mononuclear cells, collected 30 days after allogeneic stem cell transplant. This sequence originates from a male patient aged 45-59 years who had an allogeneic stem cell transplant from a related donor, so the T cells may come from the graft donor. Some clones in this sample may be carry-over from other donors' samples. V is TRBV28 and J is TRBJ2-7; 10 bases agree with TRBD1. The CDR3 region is CASKRTGGSSYEQYF. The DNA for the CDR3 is TGTGCCAGCAAGCGGACAGGGGGATCCTCCTACGAGCAGTACTTC. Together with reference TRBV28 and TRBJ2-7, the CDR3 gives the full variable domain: DVKVTQSSRYLVKRTGEKVFLECVQDMDHENMFWYRQDPGLGLRLIYFSYDVKMKEKGDIPEGYSVSREKKERFSLILESASTNQTSMYLCASKRTGGSSYEQYFGPGTRLTVT.